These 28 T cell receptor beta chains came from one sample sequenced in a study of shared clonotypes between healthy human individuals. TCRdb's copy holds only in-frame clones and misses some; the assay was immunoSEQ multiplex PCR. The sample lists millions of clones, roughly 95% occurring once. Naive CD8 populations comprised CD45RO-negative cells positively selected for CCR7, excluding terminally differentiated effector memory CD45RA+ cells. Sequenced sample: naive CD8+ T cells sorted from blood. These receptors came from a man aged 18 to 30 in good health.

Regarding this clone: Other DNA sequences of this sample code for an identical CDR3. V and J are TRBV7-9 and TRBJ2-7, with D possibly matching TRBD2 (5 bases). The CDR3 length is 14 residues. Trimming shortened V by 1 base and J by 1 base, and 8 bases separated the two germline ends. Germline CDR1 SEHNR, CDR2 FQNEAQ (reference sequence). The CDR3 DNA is TGTGCCAGCAGCTTAGTGAGGGAGTCCTACGAGCAGTACTTC. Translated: CASSLVRESYEQYF. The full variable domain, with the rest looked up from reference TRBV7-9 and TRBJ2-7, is DTGVSQNPRHKITKRGQNVTFRCDPISEHNRLYWYRQTLGQGPEFLTYFQNEAQLEKSRLLSDRFSAERPKGSFSTLEIQRTEQGDSAMYLCASSLVRESYEQYFGPGTRLTVT.

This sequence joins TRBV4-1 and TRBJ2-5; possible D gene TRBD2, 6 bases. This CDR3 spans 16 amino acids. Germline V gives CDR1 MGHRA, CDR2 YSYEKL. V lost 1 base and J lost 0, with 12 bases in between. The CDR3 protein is CASSQAPLAHQETQYF. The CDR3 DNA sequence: TGCGCCAGCAGCCAAGCCCCCCTAGCGCACCAAGAGACCCAGTACTTC.

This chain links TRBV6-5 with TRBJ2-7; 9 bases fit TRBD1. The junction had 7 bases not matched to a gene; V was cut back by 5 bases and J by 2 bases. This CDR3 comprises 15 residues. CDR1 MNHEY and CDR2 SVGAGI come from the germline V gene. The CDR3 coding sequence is TGTGCCAGCAGTAACCCCGGGACAGGGACCTACGAGCAGTACTTC. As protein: CASSNPGTGTYEQYF.

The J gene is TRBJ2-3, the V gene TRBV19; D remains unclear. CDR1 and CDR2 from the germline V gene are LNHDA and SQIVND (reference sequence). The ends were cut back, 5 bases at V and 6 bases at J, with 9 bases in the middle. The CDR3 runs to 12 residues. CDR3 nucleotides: TGTGCCAGTAGTTTTGGCTGGGATACGCAGTATTTT. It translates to CASSFGWDTQYF.

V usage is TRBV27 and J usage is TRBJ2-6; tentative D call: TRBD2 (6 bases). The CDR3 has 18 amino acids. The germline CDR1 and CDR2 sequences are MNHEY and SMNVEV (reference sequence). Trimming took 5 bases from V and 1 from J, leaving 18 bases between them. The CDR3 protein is CASSTLDGAGSGANVLTF. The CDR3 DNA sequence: TGTGCCAGCAGTACCCTCGACGGGGCGGGGTCTGGGGCCAACGTCCTGACTTTC.

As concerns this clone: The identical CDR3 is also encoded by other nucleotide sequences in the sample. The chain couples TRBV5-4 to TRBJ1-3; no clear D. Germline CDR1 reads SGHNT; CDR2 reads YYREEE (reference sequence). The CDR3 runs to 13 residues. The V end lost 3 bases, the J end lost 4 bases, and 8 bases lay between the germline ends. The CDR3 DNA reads TGTGCCAGCAGCTATGCCAGCGGAAACACCATATATTTT. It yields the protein CASSYASGNTIYF.

The CDR3 is CASSPWASGGPDNEQFF. CDR3 bases: TGTGCCAGCAGTCCGTGGGCTAGCGGGGGCCCGGACAATGAGCAGTTCTTC. V usage is TRBV27 and J usage is TRBJ2-1; 10 bases match TRBD2. Trimming cost V 5 bases and J 5 bases; bases outside gene matches: 12. Germline-derived CDR1 and CDR2 are MNHEY and SMNVEV (reference sequence). The CDR3 is 17 residues long.

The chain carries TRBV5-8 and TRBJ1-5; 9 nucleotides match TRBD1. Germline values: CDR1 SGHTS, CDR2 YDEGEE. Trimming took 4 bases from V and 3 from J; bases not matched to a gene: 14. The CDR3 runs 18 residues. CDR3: CASSLRTGESIHNQPQHF. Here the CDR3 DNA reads TGTGCCAGCAGCCTTCGGACAGGGGAATCAATACACAATCAGCCCCAGCATTTT.

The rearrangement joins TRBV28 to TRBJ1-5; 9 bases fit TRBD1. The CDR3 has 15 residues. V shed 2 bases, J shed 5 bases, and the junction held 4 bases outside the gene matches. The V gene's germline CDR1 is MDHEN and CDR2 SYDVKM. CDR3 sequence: CASSLAQGAYQPQHF. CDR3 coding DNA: TGTGCCAGCAGTTTAGCACAGGGGGCTTATCAGCCCCAGCATTTT.

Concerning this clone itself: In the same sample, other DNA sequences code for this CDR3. The DNA of the CDR3 is TGTGCCAGCAGCTCAAGTGCCTACGAGCAGTACTTC. As protein: CASSSSAYEQYF. The chain has TRBV5-6 and TRBJ2-7; D not resolved. V was trimmed by 3 bases and J by 2 bases, leaving 6 bases between them. This CDR3 has 12 amino acids. In germline, CDR1 is SGHDT, CDR2 YYEEEE.

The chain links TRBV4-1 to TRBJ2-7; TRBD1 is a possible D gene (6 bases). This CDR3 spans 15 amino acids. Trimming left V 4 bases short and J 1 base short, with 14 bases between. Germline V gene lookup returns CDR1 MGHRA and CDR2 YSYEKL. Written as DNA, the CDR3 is TGCGCCAGCAGCCTGAGGGACATGAGTTCCTACGAGCAGTACTTC. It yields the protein CASSLRDMSSYEQYF.

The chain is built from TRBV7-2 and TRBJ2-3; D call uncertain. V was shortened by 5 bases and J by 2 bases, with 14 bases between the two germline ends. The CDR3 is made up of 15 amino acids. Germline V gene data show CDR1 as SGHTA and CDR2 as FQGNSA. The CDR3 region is CASSKRPFLTDTQYF. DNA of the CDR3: TGTGCCAGCAGCAAGAGGCCATTTCTCACAGATACGCAGTATTTT.

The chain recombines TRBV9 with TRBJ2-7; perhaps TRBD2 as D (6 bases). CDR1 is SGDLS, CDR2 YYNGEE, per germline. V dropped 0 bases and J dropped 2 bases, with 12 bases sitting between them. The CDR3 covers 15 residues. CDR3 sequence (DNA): TGTGCCAGCAGCGTAGAGGAGGGAGTTACCTACGAGCAGTACTTC. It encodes CASSVEEGVTYEQYF.

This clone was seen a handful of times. The chain's CDR3 is CASSGGTGRSPLHF. DNA of the CDR3: TGTGCCAGCAGCGGAGGGACAGGGCGTTCACCCCTCCACTTT. This chain connects TRBV9 to TRBJ1-6, with 9 bases matching TRBD1. Unmatched junction bases numbered 4, after V lost 3 bases and J lost 9 bases. Germline assignment: CDR1 SGDLS and CDR2 YYNGEE. This CDR3 has 14 residues.

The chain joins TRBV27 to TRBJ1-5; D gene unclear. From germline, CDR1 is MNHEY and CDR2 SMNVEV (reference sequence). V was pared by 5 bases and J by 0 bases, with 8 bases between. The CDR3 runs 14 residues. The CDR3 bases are TGTGCCAGCAGTCAGACACTTAGCAATCAGCCCCAGCATTTT. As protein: CASSQTLSNQPQHF.

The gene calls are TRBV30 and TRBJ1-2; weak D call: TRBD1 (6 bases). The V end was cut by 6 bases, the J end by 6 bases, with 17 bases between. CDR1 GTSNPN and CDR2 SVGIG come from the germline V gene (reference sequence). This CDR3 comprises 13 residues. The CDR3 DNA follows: TGTGCCTGCGAACAGGGAATCGGTAATGGCTACACCTTC. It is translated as CACEQGIGNGYTF.

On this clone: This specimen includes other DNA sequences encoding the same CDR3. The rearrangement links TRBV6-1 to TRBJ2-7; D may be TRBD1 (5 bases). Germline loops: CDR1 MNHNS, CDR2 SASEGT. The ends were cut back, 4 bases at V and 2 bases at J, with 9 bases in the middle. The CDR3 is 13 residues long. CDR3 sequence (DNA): TGTGCCAGCAGTGTAAGGGGCACCTACGAGCAGTACTTC. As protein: CASSVRGTYEQYF.

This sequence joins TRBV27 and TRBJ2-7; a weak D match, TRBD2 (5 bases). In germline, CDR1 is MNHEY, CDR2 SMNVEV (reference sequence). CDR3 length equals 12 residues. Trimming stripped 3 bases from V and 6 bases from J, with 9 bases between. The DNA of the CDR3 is TGTGCCAGCAGTTTGTATGGGAGCGAGCAGTACTTC. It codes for CASSLYGSEQYF.

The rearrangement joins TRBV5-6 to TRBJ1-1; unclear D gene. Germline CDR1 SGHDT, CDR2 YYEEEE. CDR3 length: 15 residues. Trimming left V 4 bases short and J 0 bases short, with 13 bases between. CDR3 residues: CASSPVRGLNTEAFF. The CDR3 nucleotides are TGTGCCAGCAGCCCTGTGCGGGGATTGAACACTGAAGCTTTCTTT.

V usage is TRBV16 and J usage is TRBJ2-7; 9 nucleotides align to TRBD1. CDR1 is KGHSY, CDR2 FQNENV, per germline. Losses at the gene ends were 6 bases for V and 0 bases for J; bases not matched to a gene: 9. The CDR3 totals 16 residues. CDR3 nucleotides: TGTGCCAGCAGTCAACAGGGGGCGGGTAGCTCCTACGAGCAGTACTTC. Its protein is CASSQQGAGSSYEQYF. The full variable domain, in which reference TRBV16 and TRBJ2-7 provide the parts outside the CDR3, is GEEVAQTPKHLVRGEGQKAKLYCAPIKGHSYVFWYQQVLKNEFKFLISFQNENVFDETGMPKERFSAKCLPNSPCSLEIQATKLEDSAVYFCASSQQGAGSSYEQYFGPGTRLTVT.

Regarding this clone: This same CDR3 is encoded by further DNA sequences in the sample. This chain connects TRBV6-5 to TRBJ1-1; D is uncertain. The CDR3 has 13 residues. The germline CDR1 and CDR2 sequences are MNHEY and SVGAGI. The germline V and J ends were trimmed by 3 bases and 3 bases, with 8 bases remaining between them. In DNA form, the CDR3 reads TGTGCCAGCAGTTATGGGCGGGACACTGAAGCTTTCTTT. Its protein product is CASSYGRDTEAFF.

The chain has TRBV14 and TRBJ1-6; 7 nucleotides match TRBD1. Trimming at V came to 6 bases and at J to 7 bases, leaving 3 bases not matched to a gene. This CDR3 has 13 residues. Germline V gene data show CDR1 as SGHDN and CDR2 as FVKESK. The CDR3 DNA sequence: TGTGCCAGCAGTCTGACAGGGAATTCACCCCTCCACTTT. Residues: CASSLTGNSPLHF.

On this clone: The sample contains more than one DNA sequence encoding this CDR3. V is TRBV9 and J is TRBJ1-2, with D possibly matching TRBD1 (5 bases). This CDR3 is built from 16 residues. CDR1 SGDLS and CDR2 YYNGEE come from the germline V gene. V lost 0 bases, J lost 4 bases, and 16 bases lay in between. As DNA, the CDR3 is TGTGCCAGCAGCGTAGGGAGTGCCCAGGGTGGCTATGGCTACACCTTC. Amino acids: CASSVGSAQGGYGYTF.

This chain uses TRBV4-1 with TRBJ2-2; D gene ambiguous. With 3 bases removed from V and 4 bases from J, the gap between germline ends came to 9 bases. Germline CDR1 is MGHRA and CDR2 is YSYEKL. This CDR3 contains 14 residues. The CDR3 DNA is TGCGCCAGCAGCCAGCACTTAACCACCGGGGAGCTGTTTTTT. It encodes CASSQHLTTGELFF.

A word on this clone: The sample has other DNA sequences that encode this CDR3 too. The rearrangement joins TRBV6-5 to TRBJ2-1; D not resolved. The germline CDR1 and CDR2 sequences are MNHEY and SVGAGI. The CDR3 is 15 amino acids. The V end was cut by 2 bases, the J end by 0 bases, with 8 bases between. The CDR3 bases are TGTGCCAGCAGTTACAGCCAGAGCTCCTACAATGAGCAGTTCTTC. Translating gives CASSYSQSSYNEQFF.

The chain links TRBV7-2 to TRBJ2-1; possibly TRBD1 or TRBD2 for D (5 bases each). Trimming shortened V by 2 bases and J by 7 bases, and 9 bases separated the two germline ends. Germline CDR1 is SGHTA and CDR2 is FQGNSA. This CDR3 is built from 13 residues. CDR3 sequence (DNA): TGTGCCAGCAGCTTAATCAGGGAGAATGAGCAGTTCTTC. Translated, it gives CASSLIRENEQFF.

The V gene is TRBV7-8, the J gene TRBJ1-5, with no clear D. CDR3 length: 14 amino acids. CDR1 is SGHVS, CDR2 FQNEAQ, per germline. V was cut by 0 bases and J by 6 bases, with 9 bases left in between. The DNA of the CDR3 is TGTGCCAGCAGCTTAGCGGCGGCGGGTCAGCCCCAGCATTTT. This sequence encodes CASSLAAAGQPQHF.

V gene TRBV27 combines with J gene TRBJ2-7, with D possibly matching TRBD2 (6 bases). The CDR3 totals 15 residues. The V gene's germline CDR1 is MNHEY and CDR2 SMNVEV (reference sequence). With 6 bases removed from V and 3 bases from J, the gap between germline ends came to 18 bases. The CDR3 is CASSISGTSLYEQYF. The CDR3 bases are TGTGCCAGCAGCATCTCCGGGACTTCACTCTACGAGCAGTACTTC.